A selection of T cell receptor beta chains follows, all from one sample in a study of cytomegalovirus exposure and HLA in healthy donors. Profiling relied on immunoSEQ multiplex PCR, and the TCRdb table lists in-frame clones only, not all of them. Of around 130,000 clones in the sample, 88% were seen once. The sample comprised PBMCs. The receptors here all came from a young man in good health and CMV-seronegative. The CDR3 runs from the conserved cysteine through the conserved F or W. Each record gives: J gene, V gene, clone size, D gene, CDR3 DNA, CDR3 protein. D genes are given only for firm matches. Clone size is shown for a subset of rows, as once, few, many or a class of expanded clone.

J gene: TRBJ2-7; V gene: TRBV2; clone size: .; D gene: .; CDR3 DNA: TGTGCCAGCAGTGATTACAGAGTGCAGTACTTC; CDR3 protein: CASSDYRVQYF
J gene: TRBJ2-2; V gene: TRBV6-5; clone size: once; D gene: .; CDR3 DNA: TGTGCCAGCAGTGCTAGCACCGGGGAGCTGTTTTTT; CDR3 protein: CASSASTGELFF
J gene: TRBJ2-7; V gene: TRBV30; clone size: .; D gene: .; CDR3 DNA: TGTGCCTGGAACGGTGGGAGCTCCTACGAGCAGTACTTC; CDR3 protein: CAWNGGSSYEQYF
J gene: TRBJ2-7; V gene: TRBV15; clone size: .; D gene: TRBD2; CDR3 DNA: TGTGCCACCAGCAGATATAGCGGGAGTATGAACGAGCAGTACTTC; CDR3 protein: CATSRYSGSMNEQYF
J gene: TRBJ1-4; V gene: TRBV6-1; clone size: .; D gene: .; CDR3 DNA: TGTGCCAGCTTACTCAGGGGTTGGGGTGAAAAACTGTTTTTT; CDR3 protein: CASLLRGWGEKLFF
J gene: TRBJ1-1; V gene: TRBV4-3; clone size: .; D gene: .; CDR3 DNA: TGCGCCAGCAGCCGAACTACAGGGAACACTGAAGCTTTCTTT; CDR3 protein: CASSRTTGNTEAFF
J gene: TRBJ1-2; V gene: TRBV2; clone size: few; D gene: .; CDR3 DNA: TGTGCCAGCCAGGGATTAGCTAACTATGGCTACACCTTC; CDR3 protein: CASQGLANYGYTF
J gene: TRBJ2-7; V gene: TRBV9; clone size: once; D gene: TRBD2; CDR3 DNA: TGTGCCAGCAGCGTAGGGACTAGCGTAACCTACGAGCAGTACTTC; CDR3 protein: CASSVGTSVTYEQYF
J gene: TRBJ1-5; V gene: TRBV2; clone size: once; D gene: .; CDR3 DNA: TGTGCCAGCAGGGAGGGCCCCTTCCAGCCCCAGCATTTT; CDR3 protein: CASREGPFQPQHF
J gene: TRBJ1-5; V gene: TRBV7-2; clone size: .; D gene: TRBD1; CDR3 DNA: TGTGCCAGCAGTAGACAGGGGTCGCTTAGCAATCAGCCCCAGCATTTT; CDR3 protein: CASSRQGSLSNQPQHF
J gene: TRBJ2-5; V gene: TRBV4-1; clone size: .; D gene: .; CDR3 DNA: TGCGCCAGCAGCCAAGTCCAGGGTCAAACCCAGTACTTC; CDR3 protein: CASSQVQGQTQYF
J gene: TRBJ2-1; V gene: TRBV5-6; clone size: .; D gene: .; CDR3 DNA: TGTGCCAGCAGCCGGGGGGGAAAGACAGGGTCCGTGTACAATGAGCAGTTCTTC; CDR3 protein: CASSRGGKTGSVYNEQFF
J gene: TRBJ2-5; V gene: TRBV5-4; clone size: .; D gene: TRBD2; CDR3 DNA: TGTGCCAGCAGCTTGAGGACTAGCCTAGTGGAGACCCAGTACTTC; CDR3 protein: CASSLRTSLVETQYF
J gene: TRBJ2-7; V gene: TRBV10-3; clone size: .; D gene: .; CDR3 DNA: TGTGCCATCAGTACGTCAGTGCCATCCTACGAGCAGTACTTC; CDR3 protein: CAISTSVPSYEQYF
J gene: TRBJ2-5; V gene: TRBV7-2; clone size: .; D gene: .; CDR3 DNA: TGTGCCAGCAGCTTTTACGGGAGCCAAGAGACCCAGTACTTC; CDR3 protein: CASSFYGSQETQYF
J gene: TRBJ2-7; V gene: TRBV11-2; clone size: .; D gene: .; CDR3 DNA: TGTGCCAGCACTAACGAGGGCAGCTCCTACGAGCAGTACTTC; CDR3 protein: CASTNEGSSYEQYF
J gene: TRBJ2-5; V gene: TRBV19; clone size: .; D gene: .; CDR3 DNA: TGTGCCACCCAGCCAGGGGGCGCATTTTTAGCGGGTCAAGAGACCCAGTACTTC; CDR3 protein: CATQPGGAFLAGQETQYF
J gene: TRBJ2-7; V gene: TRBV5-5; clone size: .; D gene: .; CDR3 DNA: TGTGCCAGCAGCTTGGCTACGGGGACTTTTAACGGCTACGAGCAGTACTTC; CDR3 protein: CASSLATGTFNGYEQYF
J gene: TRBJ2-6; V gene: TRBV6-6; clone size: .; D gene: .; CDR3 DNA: TGTGCCAGCGCTACTAGCTCTGGGGCCAACGTCCTGACTTTC; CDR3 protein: CASATSSGANVLTF
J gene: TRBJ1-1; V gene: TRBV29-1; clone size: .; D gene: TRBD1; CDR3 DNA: TGCAGCGTTGCGGGGAAGACAGGGTCCACTGAAGCTTTCTTT; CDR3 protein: CSVAGKTGSTEAFF